This TCR beta chain was identified during a study of human T cells and chemical hapten exposure. As for the study in general: Alopecia universalis, totalis or areata was present in patients who were mostly female.

The time point here: patch test 2, 6 weeks after DPC sensitization. Treatment denoted: therapeutic diphenylcyclopropenone sensitization with weekly scalp DPC. TCRdb ran MiXCR on the RACE reads and lists one entry per CDR3 protein. This table holds 20,000 to 30,000 distinct CDR3 sequences, approximately 9% found once. V lost 5 bases and J lost 6, with 10 bases in between. Germline CDR1 and CDR2: SGHNT and YYREEE (reference sequence). The CDR3 consists of 12 residues. The chain links TRBV5-4 to TRBJ2-3; D tentatively reads TRBD1 or TRBD2 (5 bases each). The specimen comprised whole blood, sampled in connection with sensitization to the hapten diphenylcyclopropenone (DPC). The sequence came from a man aged 25-40 years with alopecia areata. Some clones in this sample may be carry-over from other donors' samples. The CDR3 DNA reads as TGTGCCAGCAGTGACGGGGACGATACGCAGTATTTT. It is translated as CASSDGDDTQYF.